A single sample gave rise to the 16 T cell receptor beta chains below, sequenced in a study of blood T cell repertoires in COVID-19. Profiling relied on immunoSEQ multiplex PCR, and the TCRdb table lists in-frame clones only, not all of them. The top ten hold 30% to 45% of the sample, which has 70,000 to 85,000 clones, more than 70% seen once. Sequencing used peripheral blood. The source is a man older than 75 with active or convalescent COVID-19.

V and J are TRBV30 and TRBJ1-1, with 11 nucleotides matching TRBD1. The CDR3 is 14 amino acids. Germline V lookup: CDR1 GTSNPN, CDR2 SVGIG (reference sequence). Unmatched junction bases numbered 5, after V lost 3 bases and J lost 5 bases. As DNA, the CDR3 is TGTGCCTGGAGGACGGGACAGGGGGGGACTGAAGCTTTCTTT. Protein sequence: CAWRTGQGGTEAFF.

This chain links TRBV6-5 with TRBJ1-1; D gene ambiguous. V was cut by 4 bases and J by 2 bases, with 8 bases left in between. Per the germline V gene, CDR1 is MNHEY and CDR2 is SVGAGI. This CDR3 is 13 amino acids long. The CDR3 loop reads CASSSTGNTEAFF. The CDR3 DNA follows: TGTGCCAGCAGTTCGACGGGAAACACTGAAGCTTTCTTT.

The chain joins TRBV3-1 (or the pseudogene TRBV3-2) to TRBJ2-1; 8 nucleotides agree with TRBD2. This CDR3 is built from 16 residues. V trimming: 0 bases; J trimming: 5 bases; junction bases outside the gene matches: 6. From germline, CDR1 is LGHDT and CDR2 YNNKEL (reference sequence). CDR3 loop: CASSQDGRVVNNEQFF. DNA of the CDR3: TGTGCCAGCAGCCAAGACGGGAGGGTAGTAAACAATGAGCAGTTCTTC.

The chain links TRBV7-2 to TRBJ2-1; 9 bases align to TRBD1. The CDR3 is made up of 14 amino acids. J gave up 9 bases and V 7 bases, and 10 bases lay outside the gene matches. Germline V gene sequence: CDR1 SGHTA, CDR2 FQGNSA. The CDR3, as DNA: TGTGCCAGCACCCATGGGGACAGGGTTGGTGAGCAGTTCTTC. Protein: CASTHGDRVGEQFF.

The CDR3 region is CASSLAGGPYNEQFF. CDR3 bases: TGTGCCAGCAGCTTAGCGGGGGGCCCCTACAATGAGCAGTTCTTC. V and J are TRBV7-3 and TRBJ2-1, with TRBD2 matching 8 bases. The CDR3 extends over 15 amino acids. Trimming at V came to 2 bases and at J to 2 bases, leaving 2 bases not matched to a gene. Germline values: CDR1 SGHTA, CDR2 FQGTGA.

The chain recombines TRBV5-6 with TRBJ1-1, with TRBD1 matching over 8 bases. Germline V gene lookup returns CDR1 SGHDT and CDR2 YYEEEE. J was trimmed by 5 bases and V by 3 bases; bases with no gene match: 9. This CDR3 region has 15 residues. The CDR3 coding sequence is TGTGCCAGCAGCTGGGTGGCAGGGGGCGAAACTGAAGCTTTCTTT. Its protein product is CASSWVAGGETEAFF.

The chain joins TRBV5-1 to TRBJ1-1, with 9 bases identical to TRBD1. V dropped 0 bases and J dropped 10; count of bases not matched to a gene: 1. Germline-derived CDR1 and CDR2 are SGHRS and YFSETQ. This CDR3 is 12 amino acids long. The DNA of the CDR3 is TGCGCCAGCAGCTTGGGACAGGGGGGAGCTTTCTTT. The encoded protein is CASSLGQGGAFF.

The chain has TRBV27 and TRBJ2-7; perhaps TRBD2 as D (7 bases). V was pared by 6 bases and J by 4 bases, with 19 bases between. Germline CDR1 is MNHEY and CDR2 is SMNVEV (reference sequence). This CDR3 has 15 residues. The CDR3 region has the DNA TGTGCCAGCAGCTTAAGGGAAGGGGGAGGGTACGAGCAGTACTTC. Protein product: CASSLREGGGYEQYF.

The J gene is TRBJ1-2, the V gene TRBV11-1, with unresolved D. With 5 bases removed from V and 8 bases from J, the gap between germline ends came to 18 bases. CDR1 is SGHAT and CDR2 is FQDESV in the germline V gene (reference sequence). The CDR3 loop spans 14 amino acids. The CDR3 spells CASSADQRTGGYTF. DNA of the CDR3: TGTGCCAGCAGCGCCGACCAACGGACGGGAGGCTACACCTTC. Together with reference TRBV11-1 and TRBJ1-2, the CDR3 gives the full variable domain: EAEVAQSPRYKITEKSQAVAFWCDPISGHATLYWYRQILGQGPELLVQFQDESVVDDSQLPKDRFSAERLKGVDSTLKIQPAELGDSAMYLCASSADQRTGGYTFGSGTRLTVV.

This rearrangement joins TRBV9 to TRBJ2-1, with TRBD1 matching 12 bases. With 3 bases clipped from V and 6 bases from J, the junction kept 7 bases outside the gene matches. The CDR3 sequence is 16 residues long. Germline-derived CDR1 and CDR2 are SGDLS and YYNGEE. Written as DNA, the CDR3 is TGTGCCAGCAGCGCCGCTAGGGACAGGGGGCCCAATGAGCAGTTCTTC. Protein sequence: CASSAARDRGPNEQFF.

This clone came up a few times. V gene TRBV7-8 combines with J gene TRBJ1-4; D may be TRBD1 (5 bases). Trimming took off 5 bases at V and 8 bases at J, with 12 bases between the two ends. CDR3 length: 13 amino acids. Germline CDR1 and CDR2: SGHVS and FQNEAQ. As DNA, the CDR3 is TGTGCCAGCAGCCAGAGGAACAGGGAAAAACTGTTTTTT. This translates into CASSQRNREKLFF.

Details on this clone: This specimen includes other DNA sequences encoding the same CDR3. This chain's CDR3 is CASSFTSGSYEQYF. CDR3 DNA: TGTGCCAGCAGCTTTACTAGCGGGAGCTACGAGCAGTACTTC. This sequence joins TRBV7-2 and TRBJ2-7, with 11 positions matching TRBD2. Germline V gene lookup returns CDR1 SGHTA and CDR2 FQGNSA. The CDR3 contains 14 residues. V was clipped by 3 bases and J by 3 bases; unmatched bases: 1.

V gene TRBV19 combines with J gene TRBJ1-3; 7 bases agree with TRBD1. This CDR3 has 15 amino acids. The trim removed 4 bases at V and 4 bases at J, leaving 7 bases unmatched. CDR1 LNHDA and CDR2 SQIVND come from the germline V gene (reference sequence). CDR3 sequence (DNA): TGTGCCAGTAGTACCCGACAGGGTGGAGGAAACACCATATATTTT. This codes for CASSTRQGGGNTIYF.

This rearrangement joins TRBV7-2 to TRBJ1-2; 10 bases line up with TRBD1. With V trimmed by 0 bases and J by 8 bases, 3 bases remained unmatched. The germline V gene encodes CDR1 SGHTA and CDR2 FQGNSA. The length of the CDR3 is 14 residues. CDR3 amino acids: CASSLAGQGGGYTF. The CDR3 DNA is TGTGCCAGCAGCTTAGCTGGACAGGGGGGCGGCTACACCTTC.

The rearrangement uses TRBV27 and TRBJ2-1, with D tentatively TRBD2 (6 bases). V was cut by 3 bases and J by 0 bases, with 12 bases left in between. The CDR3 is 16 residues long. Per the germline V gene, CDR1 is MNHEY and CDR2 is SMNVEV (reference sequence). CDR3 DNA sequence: TGTGCCAGCAGTTTCCGCCGGGGGAGCTCCTACAATGAGCAGTTCTTC. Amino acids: CASSFRRGSSYNEQFF.

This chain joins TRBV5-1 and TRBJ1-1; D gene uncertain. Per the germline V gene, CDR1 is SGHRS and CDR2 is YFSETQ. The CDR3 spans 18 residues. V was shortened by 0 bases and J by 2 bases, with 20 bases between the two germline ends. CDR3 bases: TGCGCCAGCAGCTTGGCCCGGCGTTCCCGGCGGGTAAACACTGAAGCTTTCTTT. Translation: CASSLARRSRRVNTEAFF.